One and the same sample provided the 20 T cell receptor beta chains below, sequenced in a study of CD8 T cells in ankylosing spondylitis. Each CDR3 protein is one row after TCRdb ran MiXCR on the 5' RACE reads. This sample yields under 55,000 distinct CDR3 sequences, of which 6.5% to 9% are seen a single time; approximately 8% belongs to the top ten. Input material: blood, either unsorted or a sorted T cell fraction (not recorded which). Receptors originate from a female donor with ankylosing spondylitis or in good health (not recorded which).

A word on this clonotype: Germline and junction disagree at one end, which may indicate a read error. This chain links TRBV4-2 with TRBJ2-1; D not certain. The CDR3 is 16 residues long. Germline CDR1 and CDR2: LGHNA and YNFKEQ. The CDR3 bases are TGTGCCAGCAGCCAAGATTTCGGACGGAACTACACTGAGCAGTTCTTC. Its translation is CASSQDFGRNYTEQFF.

This clonotype was recorded at least ten times. The V gene is TRBV2, the J gene TRBJ1-3; D possibly corresponds to TRBD1 (5 bases). The CDR3 runs 14 residues. V lost 5 bases to trimming and J lost 4 bases, with 12 bases between them. The germline V gene encodes CDR1 SNHLY and CDR2 FYNNEI. The CDR3 nucleotides are TGTGCCAGCAGTTCCGGGACGCAGGGAAACACCATATATTTT. Encoded protein: CASSSGTQGNTIYF.

This clonotype was found many times. CDR3 nucleotides: TGTGCCAGCAGTGACTCCACAGGAGGATCACCCCTCCACTTT. Translated, it gives CASSDSTGGSPLHF. V and J are TRBV6-4 and TRBJ1-6; maybe TRBD1 (5 bases). V was trimmed by 0 bases and J by 10 bases, leaving 10 bases between them. Germline CDR1 and CDR2: MRHNA and SNTAGT. CDR3 length: 14 amino acids.

This clonotype came up once. A much more abundant neighbour one base away suggests this may be a read error. CDR3 region: CASSLSPLGSLFSGNTIYF. The CDR3 region has the DNA TGCGCCAGCAGCTTGTCCCCTTTAGGGAGCCTCTTCTCTGGAAACACCATATATTTT. The rearrangement joins TRBV5-1 to TRBJ1-3, with D unresolved. The germline V gene has CDR1 SGHRS and CDR2 YFSETQ. This CDR3 has 19 amino acids. With 1 base removed from V and 0 bases from J, the gap between germline ends came to 20 bases.

At least ten counts were recorded for this clonotype. This chain links TRBV3-1 with TRBJ2-5, with unresolved D. Trimming removed 8 bases from V and 4 bases from J, with 17 bases in between. Germline V CDR1 and CDR2: LGHDT, YNNKEL (reference sequence). This CDR3 spans 14 amino acids. The CDR3, as DNA: TGTGCCAGCCGCCGCGTGCTAGTCTCAGAGACCCAGTACTTC. This encodes CASRRVLVSETQYF.

This clonotype was recorded at least ten times. One end of the junction is discordant with germline, which a read error may explain. The chain has TRBV20-1 and TRBJ2-2; maybe TRBD1 (5 bases). The CDR3 has 17 amino acids. CDR1 is DFQATT, CDR2 SNEGSKA, per germline (reference sequence). The CDR3 nucleotides read TGCTGTGCTAGGGTTCCCAAACAGGCGTCGAACACCGGGGAGCTGTTTTTT. Amino acid sequence: CCARVPKQASNTGELFF.

This clonotype came up many times. The rearrangement links TRBV7-2 to TRBJ2-3; D possibly corresponds to TRBD1 (5 bases). Germline V gives CDR1 SGHTA, CDR2 FQGNSA. CDR3 length equals 13 residues. The V end was cut by 5 bases, the J end by 2 bases, with 8 bases between. The CDR3 spells CASSPRVTDTQYF. The CDR3 DNA is TGTGCCAGCAGCCCCAGGGTCACAGATACGCAGTATTTT.

This chain uses TRBV5-4 with TRBJ2-3; 11 bases agree with TRBD2. Losses at the gene ends were 1 base for V and 3 bases for J; bases not matched to a gene: 4. The CDR3 loop spans 16 amino acids. Per germline, CDR1 SGHNT and CDR2 YYREEE (reference sequence). The CDR3 reads CASSLRLAGGTDTQYF. As DNA, the CDR3 is TGTGCCAGCAGCTTGCGGCTAGCGGGGGGTACAGATACGCAGTATTTT.

This clonotype was seen repeatedly, ten times or more. V is TRBV7-9 and J is TRBJ1-5, with D uncertain. CDR3 size: 12 residues. Trimming left V 5 bases short and J 6 bases short, with 8 bases between. The germline V gene has CDR1 SEHNR and CDR2 FQNEAQ (reference sequence). CDR3 region: CASSDGGQPQHF. Here the CDR3 DNA reads TGTGCCAGCAGCGACGGAGGTCAGCCCCAGCATTTT.

This clonotype was counted at least ten times. The rearrangement uses TRBV20-1 and TRBJ2-1; 8 nucleotides match TRBD2. V lost 3 bases and J lost 4; bases outside the gene matches: 2. This CDR3 is 13 amino acids long. Germline V gives CDR1 DFQATT, CDR2 SNEGSKA (reference sequence). The CDR3 loop reads CSASGGAYNEQFF. DNA of the CDR3: TGCAGTGCTAGCGGGGGGGCATACAATGAGCAGTTCTTC.

There are many counts of this clonotype. The V and J genes are TRBV27 and TRBJ1-1; 10 bases match TRBD1. The V gene end was trimmed by 9 bases and the J gene end by 7 bases; junction bases not matched to a gene: 14. The V gene's germline CDR1 is MNHEY and CDR2 SMNVEV (reference sequence). The CDR3 spans 15 residues. CDR3 region: CASWDGTGVLSEAFF. The DNA for the CDR3 is TGTGCCAGTTGGGACGGGACAGGGGTTTTAAGTGAAGCTTTCTTT.

The chain uses TRBV11-3 and TRBJ2-3; 8 nucleotides align to TRBD2. The CDR3 consists of 12 residues. V was pared by 3 bases and J by 11 bases, with 4 bases of the junction left unmatched. In germline, CDR1 is SGHNT, CDR2 YENEEA. CDR3 sequence: CASSLGLVRQYF. Here the CDR3 DNA reads TGTGCCAGCAGCTTGGGACTAGTAAGGCAGTATTTT.

In its sample, this clonotype was seen many times. The rearrangement uses TRBV4-2 and TRBJ2-3; no clear D gene. CDR3 length: 13 amino acids. Trimming shortened V by 1 base and J by 6 bases, and 8 bases separated the two germline ends. Germline V CDR1 and CDR2: LGHNA, YNFKEQ. CDR3 in amino acids: CASSQASSDTQYF. The CDR3, as DNA: TGTGCCAGCAGCCAAGCCAGCTCGGATACGCAGTATTTT.

This clonotype was found many times. The chain joins TRBV6-2 or TRBV6-3 to TRBJ1-2; D is perhaps TRBD1 (5 bases). The CDR3 spans 16 residues. Germline V gene sequence: CDR1 MNHEY, CDR2 SVGEGT. Trimming shortened V by 5 bases and J by 4 bases, and 20 bases separated the two germline ends. The CDR3 region has the DNA TGTGCCAGCAGTCCGCTGGGGGGATTTCGTTTCTATGGCTACACCTTC. It yields the protein CASSPLGGFRFYGYTF.

In this sample, this clonotype turned up a few times. V usage is TRBV25-1 and J usage is TRBJ1-2; D is undetermined. The V end lost 7 bases, the J end lost 4 bases, and 10 bases lay between the germline ends. The CDR3 runs 12 residues. Germline lookup yields CDR1 MGHDK and CDR2 SYGVNS. DNA for the CDR3: TGTGCCAGCACGCGATCCGGCTATGGCTACACCTTC. Residues: CASTRSGYGYTF.

In its sample, this clonotype was seen a few times. The rearrangement uses TRBV6-1 and TRBJ2-2; D is uncertain. Germline V lookup: CDR1 MNHNS, CDR2 SASEGT. V lost 3 bases, J lost 2 bases, and 19 bases lay in between. The CDR3 contains 18 residues. CDR3 DNA: TGTGCCAGCAGTGATGCCAGTCGCACCCTTCGTAACACCGGGGAGCTGTTTTTT. Amino acid sequence: CASSDASRTLRNTGELFF.

The chain carries TRBV6-1 and TRBJ2-2; D is tentatively TRBD1 or TRBD2 (5 bases each). The CDR3 is 14 amino acids. Per germline, CDR1 MNHNS and CDR2 SASEGT. V lost 6 bases, J lost 4 bases, and 12 bases lay in between. As DNA, the CDR3 is TGTGCCAGCAGCCAGGGACCGGCCACCGGGGAGCTGTTTTTT. Its protein product is CASSQGPATGELFF.

This clonotype was seen at least ten times. The J gene is TRBJ2-1, the V gene TRBV5-1, with 8 nucleotides matching TRBD1. From germline, CDR1 is SGHRS and CDR2 YFSETQ. The CDR3 spans 15 residues. V was clipped by 7 bases and J by 0 bases; unmatched bases: 6. Here the CDR3 DNA reads TGCGCCAGCGGCCGGGACAGGAGCTCCTACAATGAGCAGTTCTTC. Translating it yields CASGRDRSSYNEQFF.

Many counts were recorded for this clonotype. This chain links TRBV5-1 with TRBJ1-4, with no clear D. V shed 4 bases and J shed 4 bases, with 14 bases lying between them. The CDR3 is 15 amino acids. The germline gives CDR1 SGHRS, CDR2 YFSETQ. CDR3 DNA: TGCGCCAGCAGCCCCGCCGCCTATCTTAATGAAAAACTGTTTTTT. Translated, it gives CASSPAAYLNEKLFF.

Many counts were recorded for this clonotype. J is TRBJ2-5 and V is TRBV5-1; 7 bases fit TRBD2. The germline CDR1 and CDR2 sequences are SGHRS and YFSETQ. The CDR3 consists of 17 residues. Trimming removed 0 bases from V and 1 base from J; junction bases left unmatched: 9. The CDR3 nucleotides are TGCGCCAGCAGCTTGGCCTCGGCTAGCGGTACCCAAGAGACCCAGTACTTC. This encodes CASSLASASGTQETQYF.